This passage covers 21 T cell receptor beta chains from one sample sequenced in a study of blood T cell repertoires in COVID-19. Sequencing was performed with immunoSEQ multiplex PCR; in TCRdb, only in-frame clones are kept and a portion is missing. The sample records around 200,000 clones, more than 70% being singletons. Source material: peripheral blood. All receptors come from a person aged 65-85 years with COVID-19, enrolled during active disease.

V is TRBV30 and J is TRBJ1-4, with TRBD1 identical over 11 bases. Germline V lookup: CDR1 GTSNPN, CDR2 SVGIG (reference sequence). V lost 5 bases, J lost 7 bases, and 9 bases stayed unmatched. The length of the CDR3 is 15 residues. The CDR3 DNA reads TGTGCCTGGCTGCCGGGGGACAGGGGGTTTGAAAAACTGTTTTTT. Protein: CAWLPGDRGFEKLFF. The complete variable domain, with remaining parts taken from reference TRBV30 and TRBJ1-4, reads SQTIHQWPATLVQPVGSPLSLECTVEGTSNPNLYWYRQAAGRGLQLLFYSVGIGQISSEVPQNLSASRPQDRQFILSSKKLLLSDSGFYLCAWLPGDRGFEKLFFGSGTQLSVL.

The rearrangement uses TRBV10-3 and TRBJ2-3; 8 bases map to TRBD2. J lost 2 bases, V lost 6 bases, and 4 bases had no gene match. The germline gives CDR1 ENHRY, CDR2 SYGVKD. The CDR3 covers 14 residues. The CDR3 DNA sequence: TGTGCCATCAGGGGGACTAGTTTCACAGATACGCAGTATTTT. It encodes CAIRGTSFTDTQYF.

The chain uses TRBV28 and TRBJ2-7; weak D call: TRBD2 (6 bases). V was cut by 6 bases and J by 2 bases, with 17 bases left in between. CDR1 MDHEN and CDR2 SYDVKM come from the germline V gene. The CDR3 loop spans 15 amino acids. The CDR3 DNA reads TGTGCCAGCAGCCAAAGGAGGGGTCGACCCTACGAGCAGTACTTC. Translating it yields CASSQRRGRPYEQYF.

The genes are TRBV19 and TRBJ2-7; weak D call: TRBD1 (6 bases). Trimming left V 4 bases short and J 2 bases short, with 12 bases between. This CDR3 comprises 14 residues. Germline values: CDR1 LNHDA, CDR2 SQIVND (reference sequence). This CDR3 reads CASSKGGPTYEQYF. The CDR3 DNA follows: TGTGCCAGTAGTAAAGGGGGTCCGACCTACGAGCAGTACTTC.

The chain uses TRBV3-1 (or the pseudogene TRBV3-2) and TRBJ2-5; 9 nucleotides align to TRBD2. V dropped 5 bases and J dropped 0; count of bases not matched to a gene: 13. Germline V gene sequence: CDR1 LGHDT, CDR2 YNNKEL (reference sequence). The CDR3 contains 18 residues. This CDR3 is CASSFIRPTSGYQETQYF. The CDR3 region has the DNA TGTGCCAGCAGCTTCATCCGACCGACTAGCGGATACCAAGAGACCCAGTACTTC.

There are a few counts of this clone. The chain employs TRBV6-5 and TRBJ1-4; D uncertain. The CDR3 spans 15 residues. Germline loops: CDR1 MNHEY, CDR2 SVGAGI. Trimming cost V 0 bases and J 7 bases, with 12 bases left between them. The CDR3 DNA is TGTGCCAGCAGTTACTCGAGGATGGTGCGTGAAAAACTGTTTTTT. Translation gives CASSYSRMVREKLFF.

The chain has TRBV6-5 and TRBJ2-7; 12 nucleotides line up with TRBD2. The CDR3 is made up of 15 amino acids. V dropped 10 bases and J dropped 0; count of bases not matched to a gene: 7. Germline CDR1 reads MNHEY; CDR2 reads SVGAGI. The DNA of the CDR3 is TGTGCCATCGTTCTACTAGCGGGAGGCTCCTACGAGCAGTACTTC. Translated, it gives CAIVLLAGGSYEQYF.

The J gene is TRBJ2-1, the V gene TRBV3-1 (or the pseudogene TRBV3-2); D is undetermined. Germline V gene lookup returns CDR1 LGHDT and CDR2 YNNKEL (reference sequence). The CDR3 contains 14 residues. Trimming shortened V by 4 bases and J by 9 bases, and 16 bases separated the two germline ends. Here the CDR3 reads CASSPSFGYSEQFF. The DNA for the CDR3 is TGTGCCAGCAGCCCCAGTTTCGGGTATTCTGAGCAGTTCTTC.

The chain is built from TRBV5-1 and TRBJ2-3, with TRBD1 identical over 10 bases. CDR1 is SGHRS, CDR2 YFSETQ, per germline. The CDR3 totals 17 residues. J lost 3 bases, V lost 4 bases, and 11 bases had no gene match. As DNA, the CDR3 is TGCGCCAGCAGCCTACAAGGGCCGGGACAGGGGACAGATACGCAGTATTTT. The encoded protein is CASSLQGPGQGTDTQYF. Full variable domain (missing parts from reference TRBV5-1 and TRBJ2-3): KAGVTQTPRYLIKTRGQQVTLSCSPISGHRSVSWYQQTPGQGLQFLFEYFSETQRNKGNFPGRFSGRQFSNSRSEMNVSTLELGDSALYLCASSLQGPGQGTDTQYFGPGTRLTVL.

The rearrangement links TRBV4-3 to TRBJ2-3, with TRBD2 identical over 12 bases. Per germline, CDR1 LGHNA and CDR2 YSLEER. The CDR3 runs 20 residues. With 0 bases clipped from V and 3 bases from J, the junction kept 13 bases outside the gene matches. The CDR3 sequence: CASSQDATASGRAGTDTQYF. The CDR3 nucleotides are TGCGCCAGCAGCCAAGACGCTACTGCTAGCGGGAGGGCCGGGACAGATACGCAGTATTTT.

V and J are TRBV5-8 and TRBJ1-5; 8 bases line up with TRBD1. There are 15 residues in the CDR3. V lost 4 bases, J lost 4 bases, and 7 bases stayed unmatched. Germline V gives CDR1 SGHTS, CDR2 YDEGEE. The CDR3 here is CASSLTGGRNQPQHF. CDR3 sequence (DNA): TGTGCCAGCAGCCTAACAGGGGGGAGAAATCAGCCCCAGCATTTT.

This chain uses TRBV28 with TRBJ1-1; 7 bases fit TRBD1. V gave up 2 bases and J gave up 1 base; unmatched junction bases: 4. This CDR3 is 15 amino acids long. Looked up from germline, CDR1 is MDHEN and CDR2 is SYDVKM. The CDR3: CASSLSWDRNTEAFF. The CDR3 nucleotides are TGTGCCAGCAGTTTAAGCTGGGACAGGAACACTGAAGCTTTCTTT.

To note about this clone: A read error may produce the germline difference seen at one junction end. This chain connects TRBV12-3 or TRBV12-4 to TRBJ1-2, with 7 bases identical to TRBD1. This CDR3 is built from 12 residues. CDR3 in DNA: TGTGCCAGCAGCCCCACGCGGGACAGCCATTCCTTC. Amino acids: CASSPTRDSHSF.

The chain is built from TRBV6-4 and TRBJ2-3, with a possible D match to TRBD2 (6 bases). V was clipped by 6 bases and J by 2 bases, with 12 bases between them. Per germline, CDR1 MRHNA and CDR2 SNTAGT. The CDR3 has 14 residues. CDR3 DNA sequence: TGTGCCAGCAGCCCGGGACTCCACACAGATACGCAGTATTTT. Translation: CASSPGLHTDTQYF.

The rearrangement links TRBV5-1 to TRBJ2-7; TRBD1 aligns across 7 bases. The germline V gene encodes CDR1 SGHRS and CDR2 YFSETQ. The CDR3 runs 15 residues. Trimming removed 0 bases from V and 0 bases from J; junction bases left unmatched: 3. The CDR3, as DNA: TGCGCCAGCAGCTTGGAGACAGGGAGCTCCTACGAGCAGTACTTC. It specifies CASSLETGSSYEQYF.

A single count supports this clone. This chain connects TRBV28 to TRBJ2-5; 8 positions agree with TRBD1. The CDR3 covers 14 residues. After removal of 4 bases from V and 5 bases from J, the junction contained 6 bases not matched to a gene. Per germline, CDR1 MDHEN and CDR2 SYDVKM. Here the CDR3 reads CASSSPGGKETQYF. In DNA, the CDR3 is TGTGCCAGCAGTTCCCCAGGGGGCAAGGAGACCCAGTACTTC.

The CDR3: CASSEKGVGLIGGDTQYF. The CDR3 nucleotides read TGTGCCAGCAGTGAAAAGGGCGTAGGACTCATAGGTGGGGATACGCAGTATTTT. The rearrangement joins TRBV6-1 to TRBJ2-3; weak D call: TRBD2 (5 bases). The CDR3 extends over 18 amino acids. V lost 2 bases, J lost 6 bases, and 24 bases lay in between. Looked up from germline, CDR1 is MNHNS and CDR2 is SASEGT.

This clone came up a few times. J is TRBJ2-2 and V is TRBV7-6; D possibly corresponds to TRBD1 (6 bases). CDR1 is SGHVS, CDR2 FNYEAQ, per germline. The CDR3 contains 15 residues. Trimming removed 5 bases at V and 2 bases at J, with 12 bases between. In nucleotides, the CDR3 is TGTGCCAGCAGCCTAGGACAGTTTAACACCGGGGAGCTGTTTTTT. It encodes CASSLGQFNTGELFF.

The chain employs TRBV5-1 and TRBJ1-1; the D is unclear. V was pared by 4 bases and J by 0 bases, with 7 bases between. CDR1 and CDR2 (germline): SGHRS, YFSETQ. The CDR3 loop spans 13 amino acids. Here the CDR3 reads CASSPGLNTEAFF. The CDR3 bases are TGCGCCAGCAGCCCGGGGTTGAACACTGAAGCTTTCTTT.

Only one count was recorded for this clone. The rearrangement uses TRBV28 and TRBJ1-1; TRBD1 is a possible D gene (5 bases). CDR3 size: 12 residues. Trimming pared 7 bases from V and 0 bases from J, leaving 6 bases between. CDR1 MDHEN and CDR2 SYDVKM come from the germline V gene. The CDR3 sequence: CASTGVNTEAFF. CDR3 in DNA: TGTGCCAGCACGGGGGTGAACACTGAAGCTTTCTTT.

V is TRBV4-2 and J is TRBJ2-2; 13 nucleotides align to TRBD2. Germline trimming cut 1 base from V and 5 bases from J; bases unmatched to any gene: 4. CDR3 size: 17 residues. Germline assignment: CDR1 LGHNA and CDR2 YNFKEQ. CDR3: CASSQGLAGGRTGELFF. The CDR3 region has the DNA TGTGCCAGCAGCCAAGGACTAGCGGGAGGTCGTACCGGGGAGCTGTTTTTT.